This T cell receptor (beta chain) is drawn from a study of OX40 agonist ivuxolimab in advanced cancers. The overall study: Ivuxolimab, an agonistic anti-OX40 (CD134) antibody, was given to patients.

Germline loops: CDR1 SGHNT, CDR2 YENEEA. The CDR3 is 16 amino acids. After removal of 5 bases from V and 5 bases from J, the junction contained 11 bases not matched to a gene. Sequencing was performed with immunoSEQ multiplex PCR; in TCRdb, only in-frame clones are kept and a portion is missing. The profile covers nearly 70,000 clones, with 85% appearing a single time and about 5.9% taken by the ten largest. This receptor was taken from an adult with an advanced solid tumor such as melanoma, head and neck, liver or kidney cancer. This material consisted of CD4+ or CD8+ T cells sorted from blood, taken in a trial of the OX40 agonist ivuxolimab. The V gene is TRBV11-3, the J gene TRBJ2-1; TRBD2 agrees at 8 bases. CDR3 in amino acids: CASSPRYSGEHNEQFF. The CDR3 region has the DNA TGTGCCAGCAGCCCCCGTTATAGCGGGGAACACAATGAGCAGTTCTTC.